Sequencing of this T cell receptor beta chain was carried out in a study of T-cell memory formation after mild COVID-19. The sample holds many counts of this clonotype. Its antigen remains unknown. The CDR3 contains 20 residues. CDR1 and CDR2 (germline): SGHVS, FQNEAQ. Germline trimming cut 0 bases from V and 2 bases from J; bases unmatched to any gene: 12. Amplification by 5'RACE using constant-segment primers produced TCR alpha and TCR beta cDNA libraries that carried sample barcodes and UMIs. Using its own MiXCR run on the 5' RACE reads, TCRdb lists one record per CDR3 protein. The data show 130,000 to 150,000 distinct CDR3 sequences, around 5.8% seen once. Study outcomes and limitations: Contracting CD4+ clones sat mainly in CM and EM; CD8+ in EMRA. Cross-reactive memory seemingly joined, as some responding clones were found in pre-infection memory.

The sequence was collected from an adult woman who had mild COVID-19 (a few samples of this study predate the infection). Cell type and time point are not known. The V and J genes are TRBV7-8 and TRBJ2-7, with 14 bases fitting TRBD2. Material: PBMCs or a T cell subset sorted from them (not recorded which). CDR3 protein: CASSLAFGGLAGVAAYEQYF. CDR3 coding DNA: TGTGCCAGCAGCTTAGCGTTTGGGGGACTAGCGGGAGTCGCCGCCTACGAGCAGTACTTC.